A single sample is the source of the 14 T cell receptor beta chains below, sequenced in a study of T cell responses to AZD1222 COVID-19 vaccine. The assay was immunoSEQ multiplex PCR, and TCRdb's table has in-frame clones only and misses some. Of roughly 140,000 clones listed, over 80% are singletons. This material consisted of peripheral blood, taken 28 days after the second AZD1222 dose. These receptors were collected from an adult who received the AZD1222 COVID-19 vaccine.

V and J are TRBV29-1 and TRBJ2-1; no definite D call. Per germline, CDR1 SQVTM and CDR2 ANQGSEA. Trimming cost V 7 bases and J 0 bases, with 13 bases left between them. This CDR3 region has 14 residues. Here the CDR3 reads CSADLGTSYNEQFF. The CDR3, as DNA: TGCAGCGCTGACTTGGGAACCTCCTACAATGAGCAGTTCTTC.

Here the CDR3 reads CSASANFRTDNSPLHF. Here the CDR3 DNA reads TGCAGTGCTAGTGCTAACTTCAGGACAGATAATTCACCCCTCCACTTT. V gene TRBV20-1 combines with J gene TRBJ1-6; TRBD1 might be the D (6 bases). Germline CDR1 DFQATT, CDR2 SNEGSKA (reference sequence). CDR3 length: 16 amino acids. The V gene lost 3 bases and the J gene lost 5 bases, with 17 bases spanning the gap.

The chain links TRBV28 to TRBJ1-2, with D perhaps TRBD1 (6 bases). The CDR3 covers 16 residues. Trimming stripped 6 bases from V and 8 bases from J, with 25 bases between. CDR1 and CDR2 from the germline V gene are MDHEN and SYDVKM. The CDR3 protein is CASSMLSGTTYHGYTF. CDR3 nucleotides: TGTGCCAGCAGCATGCTTTCCGGGACAACCTATCACGGCTACACCTTC.

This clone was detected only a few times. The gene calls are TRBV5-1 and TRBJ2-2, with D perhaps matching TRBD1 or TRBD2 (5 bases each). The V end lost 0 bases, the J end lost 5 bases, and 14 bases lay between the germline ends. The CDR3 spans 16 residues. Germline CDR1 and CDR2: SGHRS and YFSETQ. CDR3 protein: CASSLAVAPGTGELFF. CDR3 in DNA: TGCGCCAGCAGCTTGGCCGTAGCGCCAGGGACCGGGGAGCTGTTTTTT.

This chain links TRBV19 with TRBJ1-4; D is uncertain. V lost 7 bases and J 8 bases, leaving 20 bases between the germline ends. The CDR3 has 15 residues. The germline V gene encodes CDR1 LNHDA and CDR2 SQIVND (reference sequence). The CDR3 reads CASTYRRGGGEKLFF. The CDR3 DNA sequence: TGTGCCAGTACGTATAGGCGGGGAGGCGGCGAAAAACTGTTTTTT.

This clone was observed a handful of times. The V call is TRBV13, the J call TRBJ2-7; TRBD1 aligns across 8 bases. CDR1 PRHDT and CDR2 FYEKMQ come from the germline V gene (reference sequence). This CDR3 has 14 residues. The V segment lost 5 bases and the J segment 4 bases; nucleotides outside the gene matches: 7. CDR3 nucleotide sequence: TGTGCCAGCAGCACCAGGGGGCTCGAGTACGAGCAGTACTTC. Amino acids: CASSTRGLEYEQYF.

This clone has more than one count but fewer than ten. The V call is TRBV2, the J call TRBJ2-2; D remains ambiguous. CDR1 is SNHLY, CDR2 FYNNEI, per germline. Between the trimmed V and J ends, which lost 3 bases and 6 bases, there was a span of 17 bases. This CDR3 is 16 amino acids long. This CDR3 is CASSEGESSTAGELFF. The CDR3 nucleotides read TGTGCCAGCAGTGAGGGTGAGAGTTCTACGGCCGGGGAGCTGTTTTTT.

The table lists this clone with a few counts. CDR3 DNA sequence: TGTGCCAGCAGCCCCCGGACGGTGAACACTGAAGCTTTCTTT. This sequence encodes CASSPRTVNTEAFF. The chain couples TRBV7-9 to TRBJ1-1, with D unclear. The germline gives CDR1 SEHNR, CDR2 FQNEAQ (reference sequence). V gave up 5 bases and J gave up 0 bases, with 10 bases separating them. This CDR3 contains 14 residues.

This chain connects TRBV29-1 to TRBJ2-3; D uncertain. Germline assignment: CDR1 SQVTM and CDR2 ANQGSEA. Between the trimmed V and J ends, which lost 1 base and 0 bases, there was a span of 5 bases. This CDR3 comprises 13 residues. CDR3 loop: CSVEGESTDTQYF. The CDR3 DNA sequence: TGCAGCGTTGAAGGTGAGAGCACAGATACGCAGTATTTT.

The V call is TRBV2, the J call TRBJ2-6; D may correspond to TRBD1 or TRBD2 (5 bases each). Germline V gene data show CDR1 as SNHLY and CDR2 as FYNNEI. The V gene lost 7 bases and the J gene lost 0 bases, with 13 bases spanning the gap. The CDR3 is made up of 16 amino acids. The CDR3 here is CASTWDGRSGANVLTF. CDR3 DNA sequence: TGTGCCAGCACGTGGGACGGCCGCTCTGGGGCCAACGTCCTGACTTTC.

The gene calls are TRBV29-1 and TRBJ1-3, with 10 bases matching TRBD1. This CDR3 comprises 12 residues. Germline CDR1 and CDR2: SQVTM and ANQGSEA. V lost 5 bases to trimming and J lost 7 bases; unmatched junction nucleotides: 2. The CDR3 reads CSVRQGANTIYF. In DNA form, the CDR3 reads TGCAGCGTTCGACAGGGGGCGAACACCATATATTTT.

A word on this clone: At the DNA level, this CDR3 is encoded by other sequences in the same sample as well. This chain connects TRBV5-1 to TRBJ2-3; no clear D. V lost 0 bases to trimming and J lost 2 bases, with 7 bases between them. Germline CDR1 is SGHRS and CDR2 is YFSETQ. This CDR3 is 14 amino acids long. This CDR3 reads CASSLATVTDTQYF. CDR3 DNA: TGCGCCAGCAGCTTGGCTACAGTCACAGATACGCAGTATTTT. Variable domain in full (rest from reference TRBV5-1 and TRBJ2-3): KAGVTQTPRYLIKTRGQQVTLSCSPISGHRSVSWYQQTPGQGLQFLFEYFSETQRNKGNFPGRFSGRQFSNSRSEMNVSTLELGDSALYLCASSLATVTDTQYFGPGTRLTVL.

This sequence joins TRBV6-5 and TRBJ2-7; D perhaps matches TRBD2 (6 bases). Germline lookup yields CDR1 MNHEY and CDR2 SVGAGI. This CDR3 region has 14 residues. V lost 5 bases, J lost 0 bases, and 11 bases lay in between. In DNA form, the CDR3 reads TGTGCCAGCAGTCCCGGGAGTTTCTCCTACGAGCAGTACTTC. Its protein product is CASSPGSFSYEQYF.

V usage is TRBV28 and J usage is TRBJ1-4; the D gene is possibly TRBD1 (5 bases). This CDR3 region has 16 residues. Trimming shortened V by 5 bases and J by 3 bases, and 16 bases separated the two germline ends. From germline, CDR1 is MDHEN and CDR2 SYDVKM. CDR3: CASSRHLAGPNEKLFF. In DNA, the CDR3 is TGTGCCAGCAGTCGTCACCTCGCAGGGCCTAATGAAAAACTGTTTTTT.